These 9 T cell receptor beta chains came from one sample sequenced in a study of identifying expanded T cells in peripheral blood. Method: immunoSEQ multiplex PCR; TCRdb's copy keeps in-frame clones and lacks some. The data contain around 99,000 clones, about 87% of them singletons. The sequencing sample was made of blood. These TCRs come from a person between 18 and 69 years old in good health.

V is TRBV5-1 and J is TRBJ2-2; 7 positions agree with TRBD2. Trimming at V came to 4 bases and at J to 1 base, leaving 4 bases not matched to a gene. The length of the CDR3 is 15 residues. Germline CDR1 SGHRS, CDR2 YFSETQ. The CDR3 loop reads CASSRTGGNTGELFF. CDR3 in DNA: TGCGCCAGCAGCCGGACGGGAGGGAACACCGGGGAGCTGTTTTTT.

The gene calls are TRBV5-1 and TRBJ2-6; D is possibly TRBD2 (5 bases). CDR1 SGHRS and CDR2 YFSETQ come from the germline V gene. V was pared by 5 bases and J by 1 base, with 7 bases between. The CDR3 has 14 amino acids. The DNA for the CDR3 is TGCGCCAGCAGTCAGCGGTCTGGGGCCAACGTCCTGACTTTC. This codes for CASSQRSGANVLTF.

The chain recombines TRBV7-2 with TRBJ2-3; D might be TRBD2 (6 bases). From germline, CDR1 is SGHTA and CDR2 FQGNSA. Trimming left V 4 bases short and J 6 bases short, with 14 bases between. The CDR3 contains 14 residues. The CDR3 loop is CASSSGLKPDTQYF. In nucleotides, the CDR3 is TGTGCCAGCAGCTCGGGACTGAAGCCCGATACGCAGTATTTT.

The chain employs TRBV11-2 and TRBJ2-5, with a weak D call TRBD1 (5 bases). V lost 0 bases and J lost 0, with 8 bases in between. Germline assignment: CDR1 SGHAT and CDR2 FQNNGV. The CDR3 loop spans 15 amino acids. CDR3 protein: CASSLEPGYQETQYF. The CDR3 DNA follows: TGTGCCAGCAGCTTAGAACCAGGGTACCAAGAGACCCAGTACTTC.

The V call is TRBV6-5, the J call TRBJ1-1, with a possible D match to TRBD1 (5 bases). The CDR3 is made up of 15 amino acids. Germline V gene sequence: CDR1 MNHEY, CDR2 SVGAGI. Trimming shortened V by 5 bases and J by 5 bases, and 18 bases separated the two germline ends. CDR3 DNA: TGTGCCAGCAGTGGGAACTGGCAGGGAGGGACTGAAGCTTTCTTT. This codes for CASSGNWQGGTEAFF.

V gene TRBV7-9 combines with J gene TRBJ2-1; 9 bases agree with TRBD2. Germline CDR1 and CDR2: SEHNR and FQNEAQ (reference sequence). J lost 4 bases, V lost 1 base, and 8 bases had no gene match. CDR3 length equals 17 residues. CDR3 sequence (DNA): TGTGCCAGCAGCTTAGGGGCACTAGCGGGTAGATACAATGAGCAGTTCTTC. Amino acids: CASSLGALAGRYNEQFF.

V gene TRBV20-1 combines with J gene TRBJ1-5; D possibly corresponds to TRBD1 (6 bases). Looked up from germline, CDR1 is DFQATT and CDR2 is SNEGSKA (reference sequence). This CDR3 spans 11 amino acids. Trimming stripped 6 bases from V and 9 bases from J, with 12 bases between. The CDR3 nucleotides read TGCAGTGCCGGGGGCAGAGGGCCCCAGCATTTT. Translation: CSAGGRGPQHF.

The chain carries TRBV18 and TRBJ2-7; TRBD1 is a possible D gene (6 bases). CDR1 and CDR2 from the germline V gene are KGHSH and LQKENI. The CDR3 length is 17 residues. The V and J ends lost 3 bases and 2 bases respectively, with 20 bases between them. This CDR3 is CASSPRPDSRPTYEQYF. In DNA, the CDR3 is TGTGCCAGCTCACCGAGACCGGACAGCCGGCCAACCTACGAGCAGTACTTC.

This chain uses TRBV19 with TRBJ2-7, with a possible D match to TRBD1 (6 bases). V was pared by 3 bases and J by 1 base, with 13 bases between. The CDR3 loop spans 15 amino acids. Per the germline V gene, CDR1 is LNHDA and CDR2 is SQIVND (reference sequence). The CDR3 is CASSMTDRLSYEQYF. As DNA, the CDR3 is TGTGCCAGTAGTATGACCGACAGGCTGTCCTACGAGCAGTACTTC.